The 14 T cell receptor beta chains in this list originate from one sample, sequenced in a study of blood T cell repertoires in COVID-19. Only in-frame clones appear in the TCRdb table, and some are missing; sequencing was by immunoSEQ multiplex PCR. The sample shows 150,000 to 250,000 clones, around 87% of them seen only once. Sequencing was performed on PBMCs or T cells enriched from blood (not recorded which). The receptor set was obtained from a woman aged 25 to 39 who had recovered from COVID-19.

V usage is TRBV4-1 and J usage is TRBJ1-4; no clear D gene. The germline V gene encodes CDR1 MGHRA and CDR2 YSYEKL. V shed 4 bases and J shed 0 bases, with 18 bases lying between them. This CDR3 is built from 18 residues. The CDR3 DNA is TGCGCCAGCAGCCGGACCCCCTTAGTGGGAGCAACTAATGAAAAACTGTTTTTT. It yields the protein CASSRTPLVGATNEKLFF.

The rearrangement uses TRBV7-9 and TRBJ1-2; 10 nucleotides align to TRBD1. J gave up 11 bases and V 4 bases, and 16 bases lay outside the gene matches. Germline-derived CDR1 and CDR2 are SEHNR and FQNEAQ (reference sequence). CDR3 length: 16 residues. CDR3 nucleotide sequence: TGTGCCAGCAGCTCGGATAGACAGGGGGCGACGATGAGGTACACCTTC. Its translation is CASSSDRQGATMRYTF.

The chain employs TRBV5-1 and TRBJ2-1; no clear D. The CDR3 loop spans 11 amino acids. CDR1 SGHRS and CDR2 YFSETQ come from the germline V gene. The V end lost 6 bases, the J end lost 7 bases, and 8 bases lay between the germline ends. The DNA of the CDR3 is TGCGCCAGCACTCACATAAATGAGCAGTTCTTC. This encodes CASTHINEQFF.

This chain links TRBV5-1 with TRBJ1-6; TRBD1 might be the D (6 bases). This CDR3 comprises 15 residues. The V gene's germline CDR1 is SGHRS and CDR2 YFSETQ. V was cut by 0 bases and J by 7 bases, with 11 bases left in between. CDR3 region: CASSLDTGMNSPLHF. CDR3 nucleotides: TGCGCCAGCAGCTTGGATACAGGGATGAATTCACCCCTCCACTTT.

The V and J genes are TRBV7-8 and TRBJ2-5; 8 bases agree with TRBD1. Germline V gene lookup returns CDR1 SGHVS and CDR2 FQNEAQ. This CDR3 region has 15 residues. The V and J ends lost 2 bases and 5 bases, in that order; junction bases with no gene match: 7. This chain's CDR3 is CASSLTLDRVETQYF. The CDR3 DNA reads as TGTGCCAGCAGCTTAACGTTGGACAGGGTCGAGACCCAGTACTTC.

V is TRBV5-8 and J is TRBJ1-5; D possibly corresponds to TRBD1 (6 bases). CDR1 is SGHTS and CDR2 is YDEGEE in the germline V gene. V gave up 1 base and J gave up 5 bases, with 16 bases separating them. This CDR3 has 16 amino acids. The CDR3 DNA follows: TGTGCCAGCAGCTTGCGCCCCAGGGGCCTCGATCAGCCCCAGCATTTT. Protein sequence: CASSLRPRGLDQPQHF.

The rearrangement uses TRBV5-4 and TRBJ1-1; 7 bases line up with TRBD1. Germline V gene data show CDR1 as SGHNT and CDR2 as YYREEE (reference sequence). Trimming took 5 bases from V and 8 from J; bases not matched to a gene: 9. This CDR3 has 13 residues. CDR3 loop: CASRPDREREAFF. The CDR3 coding sequence is TGTGCCAGCAGGCCTGACAGGGAACGGGAAGCTTTCTTT.

The chain combines TRBV30 with TRBJ2-7; 12 bases align to TRBD2. V shed 5 bases and J 7 bases; nucleotides not matched to a gene: 12. CDR3 length equals 15 residues. From germline, CDR1 is GTSNPN and CDR2 SVGIG (reference sequence). CDR3 residues: CAWGTWTSGMGEQYF. The CDR3 coding sequence is TGTGCCTGGGGGACCTGGACTAGCGGGATGGGTGAGCAGTACTTC.

The genes are TRBV13 and TRBJ2-7; 7 bases line up with TRBD2. Germline V gene data show CDR1 as PRHDT and CDR2 as FYEKMQ (reference sequence). V gave up 5 bases and J gave up 2 bases; unmatched junction bases: 6. The CDR3 is 14 amino acids. The CDR3 loop reads CASSRGRGTYEQYF. The CDR3, as DNA: TGTGCCAGCAGCCGAGGGAGGGGAACCTACGAGCAGTACTTC.

The chain links TRBV3-1 (or the pseudogene TRBV3-2) to TRBJ2-5; 8 bases are a match to TRBD2. Per germline, CDR1 LGHDT and CDR2 YNNKEL (reference sequence). This CDR3 spans 16 amino acids. Trimming at V came to 4 bases and at J to 0 bases, leaving 7 bases not matched to a gene. This chain's CDR3 is CASSLRGGQYQETQYF. CDR3 nucleotides: TGTGCCAGCAGCCTCCGGGGGGGTCAGTACCAAGAGACCCAGTACTTC.

The genes are TRBV7-2 and TRBJ1-2, with a tentative D call TRBD1 (6 bases). V gave up 1 base and J gave up 2 bases, with 8 bases separating them. The CDR3 is 14 amino acids. Per the germline V gene, CDR1 is SGHTA and CDR2 is FQGNSA. CDR3 bases: TGTGCCAGCAGCTTAGAGGGGGACAACTATGGCTACACCTTC. Translated, it gives CASSLEGDNYGYTF. Using reference TRBV7-2 and TRBJ1-2 for the parts outside the CDR3, the full variable domain is GAGVSQSPSNKVTEKGKDVELRCDPISGHTALYWYRQSLGQGLEFLIYFQGNSAPDKSGLPSDRFSAERTGGSVSTLTIQRTQQEDSAVYLCASSLEGDNYGYTFGSGTRLTVV.

This chain joins TRBV24-1 and TRBJ1-1, with 8 positions matching TRBD1. CDR1 and CDR2 (germline): KGHDR, SFDVKD. The CDR3 extends over 15 amino acids. V lost 9 bases, J lost 1 base, and 9 bases stayed unmatched. The CDR3 DNA is TGTGCCACCGGAGCCTCCGGGACAGGGAACACTGAAGCTTTCTTT. Amino acids: CATGASGTGNTEAFF.

The V gene is TRBV5-1, the J gene TRBJ2-3; 15 bases line up with TRBD2. CDR3 size: 19 residues. V trimming: 4 bases; J trimming: 1 base; junction bases outside the gene matches: 10. Germline CDR1 reads SGHRS; CDR2 reads YFSETQ. This CDR3 is CASSPRPGLAGGRTDTQYF. In DNA, the CDR3 is TGCGCCAGCAGCCCCCGCCCCGGACTAGCGGGGGGGCGCACAGATACGCAGTATTTT.

The V and J genes are TRBV7-2 and TRBJ2-1; D might be TRBD2 (6 bases). CDR1 and CDR2 (germline): SGHTA, FQGNSA. The CDR3 is 15 amino acids. Deletions cut 2 bases from V and 6 bases from J, with 14 bases between. As DNA, the CDR3 is TGTGCCAGCAGCTTAAAAGGGGCGGGGCTCAATGAGCAGTTCTTC. Translation: CASSLKGAGLNEQFF. The full variable domain, completed using reference TRBV7-2 and TRBJ2-1, is GAGVSQSPSNKVTEKGKDVELRCDPISGHTALYWYRQSLGQGLEFLIYFQGNSAPDKSGLPSDRFSAERTGGSVSTLTIQRTQQEDSAVYLCASSLKGAGLNEQFFGPGTRLTVL.